This TCR beta chain was recorded in a study of T cells in Graves' hyperthyroidism and ophthalmopathy (dated by TCRdb to between 2018 and 2021). For the study in its entirety: Peripheral blood samples were taken at initial diagnosis, before any treatment was given. The paper reports TCR Vbeta CDR3 sequencing of some 140 peripheral blood samples: 40 or so ophthalmopathy, fewer than 85 hyperthyroidism and approximately 17 progressor patients. Once sampling was done, hyperthyroidism patients were given methimazole at a starting dose of 30 mg daily, whereas ophthalmopathy patients were given high-dose intravenous methylprednisolone. To identify distinguishing TCR V-J signatures, a discovery cohort of some 99 patients was used, comprising 40 to 45 with Graves' ophthalmopathy and some 57 with stable Graves' hyperthyroidism. In over five Graves' hyperthyroidism patients, the study also compared T-cell repertoires from thyroid tissue with T-cell repertoires from blood. Whether ophthalmopathy could be predicted prospectively was tested in an independent validation cohort made up of under 20 hyperthyroidism patients plus 17 patients who later progressed to ophthalmopathy. The 90 or so discovery patients were randomly split 7:3 into training and test sets. The research as a whole found: In validation, progression to ophthalmopathy was predicted by the model with roughly 71% sensitivity and roughly 76% specificity, a median of approximately 7.1 months before onset. Most expanded thyroid clonotypes (frequency above 0.001) were also detected in blood, suggesting blood repertoires may reflect thyroid immune responses. No statistical method was used to set the sample size in advance, and investigators knew the group allocation. A 13 V-J signature model separated ophthalmopathy from stable hyperthyroidism, with just over 85% sensitivity and about 81% specificity in cross-validation and 80%/75% in testing.

From the cysteine through the phenylalanine, the CDR3 covers 15 amino acids. Solely the CDR3 DNA is kept, with 45 bases framed from the first base. CDR1 and CDR2 are drawn from the germline V gene (reference sequence): LNHNV, YYDKDF. V loses 0 bases of germline sequence and J loses 2 bases, and the interval between the two ends is 8 bases. Hyperthyroidism patients were newly diagnosed, had a disease duration of under 2 months, and were aged 18 to 65 years. Any patient with an uncontrolled infection, another autoimmune disease, pregnancy or lactation was excluded. Diagnoses were based on clinical symptoms, serum thyroxine and TRAb, thyroid ultrasound and orbital computed tomography. Blood from progressor patients was drawn when they were first diagnosed with hyperthyroidism, before any ophthalmopathy symptoms appeared. PBMCs were isolated from approximately 10 ml of fresh peripheral blood by Ficoll-Paque density gradient centrifugation. Patients classed as progressors first received a Graves' hyperthyroidism diagnosis and then went on to develop ophthalmopathy during follow-up. Total RNA was extracted with Trizol reagent, and quality was checked on an Agilent 2100 Bioanalyzer.

The TCR beta CDR3 regions were amplified from RNA transcripts. A first-round RT-PCR of the TCR CDR3 used the HTBI primer set with the Qiagen OneStep RT-PCR kit. Libraries were constructed in a second round of multiplex PCR, after which size selection and purification were performed. The libraries were sequenced on an Illumina HiSeq2000 using paired-end 100 bp reads. As for the original processing: SOAPnuke was used to process the raw data, throwing out any read that contained adapters or uncalled bases, had a mean Phred below 15, or lacked an exact constant-primer or identifier match. High-quality paired reads were merged with COPE v1.2.5, and unique nucleotide sequences were defined as clonotypes. MiTCR v1.1 was used to align clonotypes to the IMGT TRBV, TRBD and TRBJ reference segments. The analysis included only V-J combinations with a frequency above 0.0001, which together covered approximately 99% of the repertoires. The TCS score was defined as the ratio of F50 (clonal expansion) to E x V (chaos), calculated using BLOSUM62-based TCRdist between CDR3 peptides within each V-J. Welch's t-statistics and random forest reduced 450 to 600 V-J features to roughly 13, which were used in a naive Bayes classifier (R e1071). TCRdb applied fastp at Q25 and MiXCR to the public reads, then kept only in-frame beta chains. Each CDR3 protein gets just one entry, which takes the most common genes and DNA from the rows behind it. For this entry, the V and J calls and clone size follow TCRdb and not the study's own pipeline. The sample data list under 200,000 distinct CDR3 sequences, and just under 9.5% of these were observed just once. The ten largest clones take up more than 20% of the sample.

This clonotype was seen only a few times. It lacks a known antigen. No clone much larger than this one lies a single base away; base qualities are absent. The TCR comes from a woman aged 18-29 years with Graves' hyperthyroidism that later progressed to Graves' ophthalmopathy. The sequencing input was blood. This receptor chain uses TRBV15 and TRBJ2-1; D gene: possibly TRBD1, on 5 matching bases. The DNA reads as follows: TGTGCCACCAGCAGAGACAGGGTTGCCTACAATGAGCAGTTCTTC. This sequence encodes CATSRDRVAYNEQFF.